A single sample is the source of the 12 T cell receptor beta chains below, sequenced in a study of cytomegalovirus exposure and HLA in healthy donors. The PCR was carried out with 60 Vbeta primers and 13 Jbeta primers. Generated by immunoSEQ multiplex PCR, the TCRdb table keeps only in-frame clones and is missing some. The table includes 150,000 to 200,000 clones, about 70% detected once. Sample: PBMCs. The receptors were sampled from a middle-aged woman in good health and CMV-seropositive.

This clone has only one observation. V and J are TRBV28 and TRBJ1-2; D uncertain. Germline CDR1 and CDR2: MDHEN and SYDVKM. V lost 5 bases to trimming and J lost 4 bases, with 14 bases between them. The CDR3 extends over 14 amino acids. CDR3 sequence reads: CASSSGVEGYGYTF. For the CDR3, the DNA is TGTGCCAGCAGTAGCGGGGTAGAGGGCTATGGCTACACCTTC.

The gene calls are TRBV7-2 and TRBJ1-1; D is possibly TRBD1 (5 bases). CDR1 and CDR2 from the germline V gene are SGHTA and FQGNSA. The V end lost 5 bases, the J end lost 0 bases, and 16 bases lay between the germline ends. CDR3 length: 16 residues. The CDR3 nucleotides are TGTGCCAGCAGCCCGAGAGTGGGGCAGCTGAACACTGAAGCTTTCTTT. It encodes CASSPRVGQLNTEAFF.

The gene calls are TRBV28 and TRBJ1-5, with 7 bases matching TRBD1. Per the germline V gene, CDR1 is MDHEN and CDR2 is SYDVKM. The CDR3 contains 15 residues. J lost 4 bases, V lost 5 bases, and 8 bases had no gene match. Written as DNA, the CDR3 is TGTGCCAGCAGTCTGATACAGGGGCAAAATCAGCCCCAGCATTTT. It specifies CASSLIQGQNQPQHF.

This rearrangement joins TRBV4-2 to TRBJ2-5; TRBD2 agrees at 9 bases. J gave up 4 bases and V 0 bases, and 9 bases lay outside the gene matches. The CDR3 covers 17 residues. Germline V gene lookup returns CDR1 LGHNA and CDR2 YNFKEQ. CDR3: CASSQDWGGRATETQYF. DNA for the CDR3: TGTGCCAGCAGCCAAGATTGGGGCGGGAGGGCCACAGAGACCCAGTACTTC.

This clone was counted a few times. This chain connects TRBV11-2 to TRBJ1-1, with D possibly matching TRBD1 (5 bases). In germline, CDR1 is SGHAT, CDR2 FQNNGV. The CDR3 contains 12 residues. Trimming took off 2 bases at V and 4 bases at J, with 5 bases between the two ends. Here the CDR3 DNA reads TGTGCCAGCAGCTTACAGGGCACTGAAGCTTTCTTT. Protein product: CASSLQGTEAFF.

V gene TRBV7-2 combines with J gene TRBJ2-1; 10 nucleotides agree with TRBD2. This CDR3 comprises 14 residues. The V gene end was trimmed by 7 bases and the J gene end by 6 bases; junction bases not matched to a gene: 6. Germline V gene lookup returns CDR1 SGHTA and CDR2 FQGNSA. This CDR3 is CASNLGLASNEQFF. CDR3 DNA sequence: TGTGCCAGCAACCTGGGACTAGCGTCCAATGAGCAGTTCTTC. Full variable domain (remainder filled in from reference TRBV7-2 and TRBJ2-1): GAGVSQSPSNKVTEKGKDVELRCDPISGHTALYWYRQSLGQGLEFLIYFQGNSAPDKSGLPSDRFSAERTGGSVSTLTIQRTQQEDSAVYLCASNLGLASNEQFFGPGTRLTVL.

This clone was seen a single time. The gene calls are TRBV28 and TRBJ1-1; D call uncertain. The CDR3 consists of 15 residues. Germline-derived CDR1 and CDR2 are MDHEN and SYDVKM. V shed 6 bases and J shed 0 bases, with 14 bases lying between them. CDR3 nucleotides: TGTGCCAGCAGCCCGGGAGCGCGAATGAACACTGAAGCTTTCTTT. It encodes CASSPGARMNTEAFF.

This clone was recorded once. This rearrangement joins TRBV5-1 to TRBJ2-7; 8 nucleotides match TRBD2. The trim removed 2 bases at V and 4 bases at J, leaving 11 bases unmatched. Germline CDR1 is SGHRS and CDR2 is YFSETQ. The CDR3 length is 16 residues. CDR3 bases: TGCGCCAGCAGCTTACAACTGACTAGCGAGGGGTACGAGCAGTACTTC. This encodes CASSLQLTSEGYEQYF.

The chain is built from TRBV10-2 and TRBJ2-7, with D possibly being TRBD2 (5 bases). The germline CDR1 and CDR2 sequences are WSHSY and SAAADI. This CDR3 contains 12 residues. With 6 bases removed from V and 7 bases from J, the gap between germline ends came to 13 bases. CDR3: CASSHLPGEQYF. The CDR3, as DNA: TGCGCCAGCAGCCACCTACCGGGAGAGCAGTACTTC.

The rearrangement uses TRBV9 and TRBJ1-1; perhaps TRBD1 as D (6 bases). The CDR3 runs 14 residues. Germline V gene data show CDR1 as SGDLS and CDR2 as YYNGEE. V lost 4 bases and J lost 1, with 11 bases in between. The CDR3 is CASSTTGTNTEAFF. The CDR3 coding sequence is TGTGCCAGCAGCACAACAGGGACGAACACTGAAGCTTTCTTT.

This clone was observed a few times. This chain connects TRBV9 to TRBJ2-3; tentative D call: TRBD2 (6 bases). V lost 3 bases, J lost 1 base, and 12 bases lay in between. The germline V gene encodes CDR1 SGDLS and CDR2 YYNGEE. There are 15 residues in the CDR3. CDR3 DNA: TGTGCCAGCAGCGCCGGGGGAGCTCGCACAGATACGCAGTATTTT. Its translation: CASSAGGARTDTQYF.

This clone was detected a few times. The chain's CDR3 is CASSLRGGMAKQYF. In nucleotides, the CDR3 is TGTGCCAGCAGCCTTAGAGGGGGAATGGCTAAACAGTACTTC. The V call is TRBV7-9, the J call TRBJ2-5, with D possibly matching TRBD1 (6 bases). The CDR3 extends over 14 amino acids. Germline CDR1 is SEHNR and CDR2 is FQNEAQ (reference sequence). The V gene lost 5 bases and the J gene lost 11 bases, with 21 bases spanning the gap. Complete variable domain (other parts from reference TRBV7-9 and TRBJ2-5): DTGVSQNPRHKITKRGQNVTFRCDPISEHNRLYWYRQTLGQGPEFLTYFQNEAQLEKSRLLSDRFSAERPKGSFSTLEIQRTEQGDSAMYLCASSLRGGMAKQYFGPGTRLLVL.